This T cell receptor beta chain was identified during a study of blood T cell repertoires in COVID-19. Background on the study: PBMCs, B-cell-depleted T cells, or T cells were the source of the cDNA or gDNA that made up the material.

In the original workflow: Amplification from reference gene primers served as the basis for estimated nucleated cell counts. Clones were sequenced by immunoSEQ multiplex PCR, and TCRdb holds only the in-frame ones, with some missing. From that table come the V and J calls and clone size; the DNA was used to work out D and trimming. The table includes 210,000 or so clones, around 82% detected once. Adults between about 18 and 95 years of age took part from fewer than 30 US areas. Researchers sorted participants into cohorts using their self-reported clinical history. V shed 10 bases and J 3 bases; nucleotides not matched to a gene: 6. The CDR3 consists of 13 residues.

V and J are TRBV23-1 and TRBJ2-3; 8 bases are shared with TRBD1. TRBV23-1 falls under the ORF class, with uncertain function. The origin of this receptor is a man aged 25 to 40 with acute COVID-19. Sample: PBMCs or T cells enriched from blood (not recorded which). The CDR3 coding sequence is TGCGCCACCCCTCGGACAGGGACAGATACGCAGTATTTT. It specifies CATPRTGTDTQYF.